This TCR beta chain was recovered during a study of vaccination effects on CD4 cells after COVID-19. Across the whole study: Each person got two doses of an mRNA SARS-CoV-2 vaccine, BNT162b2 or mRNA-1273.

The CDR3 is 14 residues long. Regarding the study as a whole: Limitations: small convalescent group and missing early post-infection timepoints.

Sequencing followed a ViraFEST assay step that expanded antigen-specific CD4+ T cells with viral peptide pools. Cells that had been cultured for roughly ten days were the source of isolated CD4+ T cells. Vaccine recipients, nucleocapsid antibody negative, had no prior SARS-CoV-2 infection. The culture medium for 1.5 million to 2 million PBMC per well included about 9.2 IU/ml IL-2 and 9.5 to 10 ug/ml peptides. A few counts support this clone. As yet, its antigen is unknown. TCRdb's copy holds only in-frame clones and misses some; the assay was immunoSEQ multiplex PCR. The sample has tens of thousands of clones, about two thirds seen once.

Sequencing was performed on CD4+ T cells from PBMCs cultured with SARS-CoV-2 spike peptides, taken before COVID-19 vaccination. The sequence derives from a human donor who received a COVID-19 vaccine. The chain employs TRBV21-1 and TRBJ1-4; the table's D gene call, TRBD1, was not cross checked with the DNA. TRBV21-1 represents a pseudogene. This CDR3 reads CASSKRTGNEKLFF. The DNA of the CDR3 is TGTGCCAGCAGCAAAAGGACAGGGAATGAAAAACTGTTTTTT.